This TCR beta chain originates from a study of blood T cells in healthy people across ages. General study results and limits: Roughly linear declines in TCR beta diversity per million T cells occurred with age.

The second PCR ran roughly 7 to 11 cycles with a sample-barcoded 5' primer and J-beta primers. Each cDNA molecule received a tag from a template-switch adaptor that had 12 random nucleotides. Each CDR3 protein gets one entry after TCRdb re-called the 5' RACE reads with MiXCR. This table holds over a million distinct CDR3 sequences, 42% found once. Each donor was a healthy Caucasian individual from Russia, aged roughly 6 to 90. Comment on this clonotype: Its antigen is as yet unknown.

This CDR3 is 15 amino acids long. The ends were cut back, 0 bases at V and 7 bases at J, with 17 bases in the middle. From germline, CDR1 is SGHKS and CDR2 YYEKEE (reference sequence). Material: blood. This TCR was sampled from a woman in her late teens or twenties in good health. This chain joins TRBV5-5 and TRBJ2-7; D is possibly TRBD1 (5 bases). CDR3 protein: CASSLAMTAYNEQYF. The CDR3 DNA sequence: TGTGCCAGCAGCTTGGCCATGACAGCATACAATGAGCAGTACTTC.